The 30 T cell receptor beta chains below come from one sample, sequenced in a study of T-cell reconstitution after alpha-beta-depleted transplantation in children (dated by TCRdb to between 2015 and 2016). Receptor amplification or capture employed PCR. Sequenced using an Illumina HiSeq 2500. TCR libraries were prepared with molecular barcoding, using unique molecular identifiers to normalize TCRbeta repertoire quantification. TCRdb passed the public sequencing reads through fastp at Q25 and MiXCR, retaining productive beta sequences. When rows share a CDR3 protein, they turn into one entry using the most common DNA and genes. In this sample the table shows roughly 100,000 distinct CDR3 sequences, approximately 8.4% of which occur a single time. The ten largest clones add up to approximately 7% of the sample. The specimen comprised PBMCs from the stem cell graft donor, sampled from the stem cell graft. The receptors were gathered from a human donor who donated a stem cell graft to a child with congenital amegakaryocytic thrombocytopenia.

This clonotype was found many times. The V call is TRBV28, the J call TRBJ2-3; 7 positions match TRBD2. V lost 1 base, J lost 2 bases, and 9 bases stayed unmatched. Germline assignment: CDR1 MDHEN and CDR2 SYDVKM. This CDR3 contains 17 residues. Here the CDR3 DNA reads TGTGCCAGCAGTTTATACCTTGCGCTAGCGGACACAGATACGCAGTATTTT. Translation: CASSLYLALADTDTQYF.

This clonotype showed up many times. The V call is TRBV12-3 or TRBV12-4, the J call TRBJ2-3; D not resolved. The CDR3 is 12 amino acids. The V end lost 3 bases, the J end lost 6 bases, and 7 bases lay between the germline ends. The CDR3 spells CASSFRPDTQYF. CDR3 nucleotide sequence: TGTGCCAGCAGTTTCAGGCCGGATACGCAGTATTTT.

This clonotype appeared many times. Written as DNA, the CDR3 is TGCGCCAGCAGCTTGGTGGAAGCACGCTATTCTACCCTCCACTTT. It yields the protein CASSLVEARYSTLHF. J is TRBJ1-6 and V is TRBV5-1; D uncertain. Per the germline V gene, CDR1 is SGHRS and CDR2 is YFSETQ. V gave up 0 bases and J gave up 14 bases, with 18 bases separating them. This CDR3 spans 15 amino acids.

This clonotype was observed at least ten times. V is TRBV20-1 and J is TRBJ2-3; 14 bases align to TRBD2. Germline CDR1 reads DFQATT; CDR2 reads SNEGSKA (reference sequence). This CDR3 contains 13 residues. The CDR3 DNA reads as TGCACCGGACTAGCGGGGGGAACAGATACGCAGTATTTT. It translates to CTGLAGGTDTQYF.

The chain couples TRBV5-6 to TRBJ1-1; a possible D gene is TRBD1 (5 bases). This CDR3 is built from 16 residues. V gave up 4 bases and J gave up 4 bases, with 20 bases separating them. Germline-derived CDR1 and CDR2 are SGHDT and YYEEEE. The CDR3 nucleotides are TGTGCCAGCAGCCCGCGGGGGGTGTGGGGGAGCACTGAAGCTTTCTTT. Its protein product is CASSPRGVWGSTEAFF.

This clonotype was seen repeatedly, ten times or more. CDR3 DNA sequence: TGTGCCAGCAGCCAAGCCTCCAGCTACGAGCAGTACTTC. The encoded protein is CASSQASSYEQYF. This chain connects TRBV3-1 to TRBJ2-7; no clear D. V gave up 1 base and J gave up 3 bases, with 7 bases separating them. The CDR3 length is 13 residues. CDR1 LGHDT and CDR2 YNNKEL come from the germline V gene (reference sequence).

There are many counts of this clonotype. This chain links TRBV5-1 with TRBJ2-5, with a possible D match to TRBD1 (6 bases). Per the germline V gene, CDR1 is SGHRS and CDR2 is YFSETQ. The CDR3 runs 14 residues. The V gene lost 3 bases and the J gene lost 1 base, with 10 bases spanning the gap. The CDR3 here is CASSSDSIQETQYF. The CDR3 DNA reads TGCGCCAGCAGCTCGGACAGTATCCAAGAGACCCAGTACTTC.

This clonotype was counted ten times or more. The chain couples TRBV11-2 to TRBJ2-7; D may be TRBD2 (6 bases). This CDR3 comprises 14 residues. Deletions cut 4 bases from V and 0 bases from J, with 10 bases between. The germline CDR1 and CDR2 sequences are SGHAT and FQNNGV. In nucleotides, the CDR3 is TGTGCCAGCAGCTGGGGAGGAGGCTCCTACGAGCAGTACTTC. Its protein product is CASSWGGGSYEQYF.

This clonotype has a single count. The chain links TRBV5-1 to TRBJ2-2; tentative D call: TRBD1 (5 bases). The germline V gene has CDR1 SGHRS and CDR2 YFSETQ. This CDR3 spans 15 amino acids. The V end lost 6 bases, the J end lost 1 base, and 13 bases lay between the germline ends. The CDR3 region has the DNA TGCGCCAGCACCGACAGCCCGGGGAACACCGGGGAGCTGTTTTTT. Its translation is CASTDSPGNTGELFF.

This clonotype was counted a few times. The chain combines TRBV27 with TRBJ1-4; 10 bases are a match to TRBD1. Germline loops: CDR1 MNHEY, CDR2 SMNVEV (reference sequence). This CDR3 has 12 residues. The J segment lost 8 bases and the V segment lost 8 bases, leaving 2 bases of the junction unmatched. The CDR3 bases are TGTGCCAGCGGGACAGGGGACGAAAAACTGTTTTTT. As protein: CASGTGDEKLFF.

This clonotype was observed a handful of times. The J gene is TRBJ1-1, the V gene TRBV9, with unresolved D. Germline V gene lookup returns CDR1 SGDLS and CDR2 YYNGEE. The V end was cut by 4 bases, the J end by 2 bases, with 12 bases between. The CDR3 loop spans 14 amino acids. The CDR3 nucleotides are TGTGCCAGCAGCCCCGCAGGCTATAACACTGAAGCTTTCTTT. It specifies CASSPAGYNTEAFF.

This chain links TRBV5-1 with TRBJ1-2; the match to TRBD1 covers 8 bases. Germline V lookup: CDR1 SGHRS, CDR2 YFSETQ. There are 19 residues in the CDR3. V lost 0 bases, J lost 3 bases, and 16 bases stayed unmatched. CDR3 in DNA: TGCGCCAGCAGCTTGGCGCCGGGACAGGATACCCATTCTTACTATGGCTACACCTTC. Protein product: CASSLAPGQDTHSYYGYTF.

This clonotype was counted ten times or more. This chain joins TRBV5-1 and TRBJ2-3; 8 positions agree with TRBD2. There are 14 residues in the CDR3. V dropped 6 bases and J dropped 6; count of bases not matched to a gene: 9. Germline V gene data show CDR1 as SGHRS and CDR2 as YFSETQ. CDR3 amino acids: CASKAGAQGDTQYF. The CDR3 DNA reads TGCGCCAGCAAAGCGGGGGCTCAAGGCGATACGCAGTATTTT.

The table lists this clonotype with many counts. This chain joins TRBV6-1 and TRBJ1-2; D uncertain. Trimming stripped 2 bases from V and 6 bases from J, with 16 bases between. Looked up from germline, CDR1 is MNHNS and CDR2 is SASEGT. The CDR3 totals 15 residues. The CDR3 sequence: CASSEKSLTMDGYTF. The CDR3 bases are TGTGCCAGCAGTGAAAAAAGTTTGACCATGGATGGCTACACCTTC.

With regard to this clonotype: One end of the junction fails to match germline, which may point to a read error. V and J are TRBV6-5 and TRBJ2-2; possible D gene TRBD1, 6 bases. This CDR3 contains 19 residues. CDR1 is MNHEY, CDR2 SVGAGI, per germline. The CDR3 region is CASSYTTLGHQPKTGELFF. The CDR3 nucleotides are TGTGCCAGCAGTTACACTACCCTGGGACACCAGCCGAAGACCGGGGAGCTGTTTTTT.

This clonotype was picked up many times. This chain connects TRBV6-6 to TRBJ2-2; unclear D gene. The germline V gene has CDR1 MNHNY and CDR2 SVGAGI (reference sequence). V was pared by 7 bases and J by 5 bases, with 8 bases between. This CDR3 contains 12 residues. CDR3 protein: CASTLGTGELFF. Here the CDR3 DNA reads TGTGCCAGCACTCTCGGGACCGGGGAGCTGTTTTTT.

At least ten counts were recorded for this clonotype. The chain joins TRBV12-3 or TRBV12-4 to TRBJ2-5, with D possibly being TRBD1 (7 bases). The germline V and J ends were trimmed by 1 base and 4 bases, with 13 bases remaining between them. The CDR3 is 15 residues long. CDR3 nucleotides: TGTGCCAGCAGTTTAGGCAGGGGGGCTTCAGAGACCCAGTACTTC. Its protein is CASSLGRGASETQYF.

In this sample, this clonotype turned up many times. This chain uses TRBV6-5 with TRBJ1-2; possible D gene TRBD1, 6 bases. Germline CDR1 reads MNHEY; CDR2 reads SVGAGI. The CDR3 length is 15 residues. The V gene lost 0 bases and the J gene lost 8 bases, with 16 bases spanning the gap. The CDR3 spells CASSYSGTPGRGYTF. CDR3 sequence (DNA): TGTGCCAGCAGTTACTCCGGGACACCCGGGAGGGGCTACACCTTC.

This clonotype was observed at least ten times. The chain employs TRBV4-3 and TRBJ2-7; 11 positions match TRBD1. Germline V gene sequence: CDR1 LGHNA, CDR2 YSLEER. This CDR3 spans 18 amino acids. Germline trimming cut 3 bases from V and 0 bases from J; bases unmatched to any gene: 10. The CDR3 here is CASSHNEGQGGSSYEQYF. The CDR3, as DNA: TGCGCCAGCAGCCACAATGAGGGACAGGGGGGATCCTCCTACGAGCAGTACTTC.

This clonotype has ten or more counts. The CDR3 region has the DNA TGCAGTGCTATTGGGGGGGAGAACAATGAGCAGTTCTTC. It yields the protein CSAIGGENNEQFF. This chain uses TRBV20-1 with TRBJ2-1; 7 nucleotides match TRBD2. This CDR3 comprises 13 residues. Germline assignment: CDR1 DFQATT and CDR2 SNEGSKA (reference sequence). Trimming cost V 4 bases and J 5 bases; bases outside gene matches: 5.

This clonotype came up many times. The rearrangement joins TRBV18 to TRBJ2-3, with TRBD1 as a possible D gene (6 bases). The CDR3 contains 14 residues. V was pared by 6 bases and J by 2 bases, with 12 bases between. Germline V CDR1 and CDR2: KGHSH, LQKENI. The CDR3 nucleotides read TGTGCCAGCTCCGGACAGTCTTTCACAGATACGCAGTATTTT. Translated: CASSGQSFTDTQYF.

In its sample, this clonotype was seen many times. The chain joins TRBV20-1 to TRBJ2-7; D may be TRBD1 (7 bases). There are 13 residues in the CDR3. The germline CDR1 and CDR2 sequences are DFQATT and SNEGSKA (reference sequence). The CDR3 loop is CSALGGQTYEQYF. The CDR3 DNA reads as TGCAGCGCCCTGGGGGGACAGACCTACGAGCAGTACTTC.

This clonotype was seen only a few times. The CDR3 does not close with the conserved phenylalanine or tryptophan, likely indicating a read error. The chain has TRBV12-3 or TRBV12-4 and TRBJ1-1; TRBD1 is a possible D gene (6 bases). The CDR3 has 13 residues. Trimming removed 5 bases from V and 9 bases from J, with 16 bases in between. CDR3 protein: CASSRARQDKAFL. The CDR3 DNA sequence: TGTGCCAGCAGTCGAGCCAGACAGGACAAAGCTTTCTTG.

This clonotype was detected many times. This chain joins TRBV12-3 or TRBV12-4 and TRBJ2-3; D is unresolved. Deletions cut 4 bases from V and 6 bases from J, with 8 bases between. This CDR3 is built from 12 residues. The CDR3: CASSSRLDTQYF. CDR3 bases: TGTGCCAGCAGTTCGCGCTTGGATACGCAGTATTTT.

This clonotype was counted ten times or more. The V call is TRBV12-3 or TRBV12-4, the J call TRBJ1-1; 9 bases map to TRBD1. The V segment lost 7 bases and the J segment 0 bases; nucleotides outside the gene matches: 6. The CDR3 totals 15 residues. The CDR3 is CASTQRTGVNTEAFF. The CDR3 coding sequence is TGTGCCAGCACCCAAAGGACAGGGGTGAACACTGAAGCTTTCTTT.

This clonotype appeared many times. The chain combines TRBV9 with TRBJ2-1; TRBD2 matches 8 bases. The CDR3 runs 15 residues. Trimming took 0 bases from V and 3 from J; bases not matched to a gene: 2. Germline CDR1 reads SGDLS; CDR2 reads YYNGEE. This CDR3 is CASSVAGGHYNEQFF. In nucleotides, the CDR3 is TGTGCCAGCAGCGTAGCGGGAGGGCACTACAATGAGCAGTTCTTC. The whole variable domain, remainder taken from reference TRBV9 and TRBJ2-1, is DSGVTQTPKHLITATGQRVTLRCSPRSGDLSVYWYQQSLDQGLQFLIQYYNGEERAKGNILERFSAQQFPDLHSELNLSSLELGDSALYFCASSVAGGHYNEQFFGPGTRLTVL.

This clonotype came up many times. The rearrangement uses TRBV7-2 and TRBJ2-3; D call uncertain. CDR3 length: 15 residues. From germline, CDR1 is SGHTA and CDR2 FQGNSA. Trimming shortened V by 1 base and J by 1 base, and 9 bases separated the two germline ends. CDR3 nucleotide sequence: TGTGCCAGCAGCTTAGTGGGCCTTGGCACAGATACGCAGTATTTT. Residues: CASSLVGLGTDTQYF.

Many counts were recorded for this clonotype. The V gene is TRBV5-1, the J gene TRBJ2-7; tentative D call: TRBD1 (6 bases). CDR1 SGHRS and CDR2 YFSETQ come from the germline V gene. Trimming cost V 4 bases and J 5 bases, with 10 bases left between them. This CDR3 has 12 residues. CDR3 coding DNA: TGCGCCAGCAGCATGGGGGCGGACGAGCAGTACTTC. It translates to CASSMGADEQYF.

This clonotype was seen many times. The chain uses TRBV12-3 or TRBV12-4 and TRBJ1-2; 7 bases map to TRBD1. Unmatched junction bases numbered 1, after V lost 4 bases and J lost 8 bases. The CDR3 has 11 amino acids. The CDR3 region is CASSSRGGYTF. In DNA, the CDR3 is TGTGCCAGCAGTTCCAGGGGGGGCTACACCTTC.

This clonotype has a count of ten or more. The genes are TRBV20-1 and TRBJ2-7; D might be TRBD2 (5 bases). V was cut by 6 bases and J by 5 bases, with 20 bases left in between. The CDR3 consists of 14 residues. CDR1 is DFQATT and CDR2 is SNEGSKA in the germline V gene (reference sequence). CDR3 protein: CSAPVAGPLDEQYF. For the CDR3, the DNA is TGCAGTGCCCCTGTGGCGGGCCCGCTCGACGAGCAGTACTTC.